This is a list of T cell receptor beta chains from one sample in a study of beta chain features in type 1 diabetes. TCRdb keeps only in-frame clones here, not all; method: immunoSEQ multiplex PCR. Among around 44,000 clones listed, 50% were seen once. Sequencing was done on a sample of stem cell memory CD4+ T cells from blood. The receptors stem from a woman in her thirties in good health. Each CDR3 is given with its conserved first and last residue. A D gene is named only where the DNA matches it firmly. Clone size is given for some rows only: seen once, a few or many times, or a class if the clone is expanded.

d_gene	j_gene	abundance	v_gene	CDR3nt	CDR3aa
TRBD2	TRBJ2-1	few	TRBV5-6	TGTGCCACCCGGGAGGCAGGGTACAATGAGCAGTTCTTC	CATREAGYNEQFF
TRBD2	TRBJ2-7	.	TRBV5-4	TGTGCCAGCAGCGGGACTAGCGGGGCCTACGAGCAGTACTTC	CASSGTSGAYEQYF
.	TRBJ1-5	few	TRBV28	TGTGCCAGCACTAGGTTACGCAATCAGCCCCAGCATTTT	CASTRLRNQPQHF
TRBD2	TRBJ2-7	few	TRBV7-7	TGTGCTAGCAGCTTAGCGGCGGGGGGGGCCTACGAGCAGTACTTC	CASSLAAGGAYEQYF
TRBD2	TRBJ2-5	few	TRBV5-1	TGCGCCAGCAGCCCCTCAACTAGCGGCCAAGAGACCCAGTACTTC	CASSPSTSGQETQYF
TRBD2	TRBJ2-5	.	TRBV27	TGTGCCAGCAGTTTCTTTACGGGAGGGTCGTCAGAGACCCAGTACTTC	CASSFFTGGSSETQYF
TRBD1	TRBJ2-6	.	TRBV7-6	TGTGCCAGCAGCATGGGACAGGGGGCGTTCGGGGCCAACGTCCTGACTTTC	CASSMGQGAFGANVLTF
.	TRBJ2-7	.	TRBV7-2	TGTGCCAGCAGCCCGAGACTATCCGCCGCCTACGAGCAGTACTTC	CASSPRLSAAYEQYF
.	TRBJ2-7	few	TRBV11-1	TGTGCCAGCAGCCCAAGTCAGCGCTACGAGCAGTACTTC	CASSPSQRYEQYF
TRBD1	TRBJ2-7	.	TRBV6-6	TGTGCCAGCAGAGAACCCGGGACAGGGGAGGACTACGAGCAGTACTTC	CASREPGTGEDYEQYF
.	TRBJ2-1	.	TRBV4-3	TGCGCCAGCAGCCAAGAGTTTCGGGGTCCTTCCTACAATGAGCAGTTCTTC	CASSQEFRGPSYNEQFF
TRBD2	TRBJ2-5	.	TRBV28	TGTGCCACCGGACTAGCCCAAGAGACCCAGTACTTC	CATGLAQETQYF
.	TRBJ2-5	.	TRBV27	TGTGCCAGCAGTTCGGGAGACAGGGACCCATGGGCCCCAAGGACCCAGTACTTC	CASSSGDRDPWAPRTQYF
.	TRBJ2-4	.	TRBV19	TGTGCCAGTAGTCCAGGCGTCTCGCTAGCCAAAAACATTCAGTACTTC	CASSPGVSLAKNIQYF
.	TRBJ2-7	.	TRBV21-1	TGTGCCAGCAGCAAGGGGATCGGGACAGGGGGCTGTCACGAGCAGTACTTC	CASSKGIGTGGCHEQYF
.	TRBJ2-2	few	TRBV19	TGTGCCAGCACCAAACCTTGGCAGGAGAACACCGGGGAGCTGTTTTTT	CASTKPWQENTGELFF
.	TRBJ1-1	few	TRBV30	TGTGCCTGGAGTGTATGGACAGTGAACACTGAAGCTTTCTTT	CAWSVWTVNTEAFF